This paragraph covers one T cell receptor beta chain sequence. What it binds is unknown. The data were obtained in a study of cytomegalovirus exposure and HLA in healthy donors. Regarding the study as a whole: By HLA locus, TCR association rates varied in a later analysis, with DRB1 showing the most and HLA-C the fewest. Per published accounts, TCR beta sequences correctly predicted the HLA-A and HLA-B alleles of most subjects.

This CDR3 is 16 amino acids long. Looked up from germline, CDR1 is KGHSH and CDR2 is LQKENI. V gave up 4 bases and J gave up 4 bases; unmatched junction bases: 8. The PCR made use of 60 Vbeta and 13 Jbeta primers. The method was immunoSEQ multiplex PCR; TCRdb's version includes in-frame clones alone and lacks a portion of them. The table includes approximately 140,000 clones, about 80% detected once. The V gene is TRBV18, the J gene TRBJ2-5, with 11 bases fitting TRBD1. The sample taken for sequencing was PBMCs. The TCR sequence derives from a male donor in good health and CMV-seropositive. The CDR3 DNA reads TGTGCCAGCTCACTCCGGGACAGGGGGATGGGAGAGACCCAGTACTTC. Encoded protein: CASSLRDRGMGETQYF.